These T cell receptor beta chains were read from a single sample in a study of pediatric ulcerative colitis. TCRdb's copy holds only in-frame clones and misses some; the assay was immunoSEQ multiplex PCR. The data show about 60,000 clones, with more than 75% seen just once and roughly 1.5% held by the top ten. The sample comprised blood. The receptors come from a boy aged 10-17 years who was a control in a study of pediatric ulcerative colitis. Each CDR3 is given with its conserved first and last residue. D genes are given only for firm matches. Clone sizes are given selectively: once, few, many, or a class where the clone is expanded.

D gene: TRBD1; J gene: TRBJ1-3; clone size: -; V gene: TRBV27; CDR3 DNA: TGTGCCAGCAGACCTACAGGGGGTGGAAACACCATATATTTT; CDR3 protein: CASRPTGGGNTIYF
D gene: -; J gene: TRBJ2-7; clone size: -; V gene: TRBV9; CDR3 DNA: TGTGCCAGCAGCCCTCAGAGCGCGCACTCCTACGAGCAGTACTTC; CDR3 protein: CASSPQSAHSYEQYF
D gene: TRBD1; J gene: TRBJ1-2; clone size: -; V gene: TRBV29-1; CDR3 DNA: TGCAGCGTTGAATCAGACAGGGGTAACTATGGCTACACCTTC; CDR3 protein: CSVESDRGNYGYTF
D gene: TRBD2; J gene: TRBJ2-1; clone size: -; V gene: TRBV6-4; CDR3 DNA: TGTGCCAGCAGTGAGGATAGCGGGGGGCCAGGGAATGAGCAGTTCTTC; CDR3 protein: CASSEDSGGPGNEQFF
D gene: -; J gene: TRBJ2-3; clone size: -; V gene: TRBV6-4; CDR3 DNA: TGTGCCAGCAGTGGCGGCGGGGCAGACGGTAGAGATACGCAGTATTTT; CDR3 protein: CASSGGGADGRDTQYF
D gene: -; J gene: TRBJ2-5; clone size: -; V gene: TRBV6-6; CDR3 DNA: TGTGCCAGCAGTCCCCCCTCGGCGTTCCAAGAGACCCAGTACTTC; CDR3 protein: CASSPPSAFQETQYF
D gene: -; J gene: TRBJ2-7; clone size: -; V gene: TRBV28; CDR3 DNA: TGTGCCAGCAGCCCCGAAAAAGGAATGCCATACGAGCAGTACTTC; CDR3 protein: CASSPEKGMPYEQYF
D gene: -; J gene: TRBJ2-2; clone size: -; V gene: TRBV4-1; CDR3 DNA: TGCGCCAGCAGCCAAGGGCCCGGGGGTAACACCGGGGAGCTGTTTTTT; CDR3 protein: CASSQGPGGNTGELFF
D gene: -; J gene: TRBJ2-7; clone size: -; V gene: TRBV21-1; CDR3 DNA: TGTGCCAGCAGCAGTGAGACTAGCGGGAGCCGTAACTTC; CDR3 protein: CASSSETSGSRNF
D gene: -; J gene: TRBJ1-2; clone size: -; V gene: TRBV4-2; CDR3 DNA: TGTGCCAGCAGCCAGGAGCAGGTCCTCTATGGCTACACCTTC; CDR3 protein: CASSQEQVLYGYTF
D gene: -; J gene: TRBJ1-3; clone size: -; V gene: TRBV9; CDR3 DNA: TGTGCCAGCAGCGAAAGGCCAGACTCTGGAAACACCATATATTTT; CDR3 protein: CASSERPDSGNTIYF
D gene: -; J gene: TRBJ2-3; clone size: -; V gene: TRBV14; CDR3 DNA: TGTGCCAGCAGCCAAGATCGTGTGGCTTGGGGCGCGCCAGATACGCAGTATTTT; CDR3 protein: CASSQDRVAWGAPDTQYF
D gene: TRBD1; J gene: TRBJ2-1; clone size: -; V gene: TRBV19; CDR3 DNA: TGTGCCAGTAGTGTCGACAGGGGGTCGACTAGAGAGCAGTTCTTC; CDR3 protein: CASSVDRGSTREQFF
D gene: TRBD2; J gene: TRBJ2-3; clone size: -; V gene: TRBV11-2; CDR3 DNA: TGTGCCAGCAGCTTATCTAGCGGTAGCACAGATACGCAGTATTTT; CDR3 protein: CASSLSSGSTDTQYF
D gene: TRBD1; J gene: TRBJ2-3; clone size: -; V gene: TRBV9; CDR3 DNA: TGTGCCAGCAGCCCTCGGACAGGCCTTCTCACAGATACGCAGTATTTT; CDR3 protein: CASSPRTGLLTDTQYF
D gene: TRBD1; J gene: TRBJ2-7; clone size: -; V gene: TRBV29-1; CDR3 DNA: TGCAGCGGGCAAGCAACAGGGGAAACCTACGAGCAGTACTTC; CDR3 protein: CSGQATGETYEQYF
D gene: TRBD1; J gene: TRBJ2-7; clone size: -; V gene: TRBV7-8; CDR3 DNA: TGTGCCAGCAGCTGGGGACAGGGAACCTACGAGCAGTACTTC; CDR3 protein: CASSWGQGTYEQYF
D gene: -; J gene: TRBJ1-6; clone size: -; V gene: TRBV6-5; CDR3 DNA: TGTGCCAGCAGACGGGCGGGAGTTAGCTCACCCCTCCACTTT; CDR3 protein: CASRRAGVSSPLHF
D gene: -; J gene: TRBJ1-1; clone size: -; V gene: TRBV6-1; CDR3 DNA: TGTGCCAGCAGGGGAAACGGGCACCTCGTTGAAGCTTTCTTT; CDR3 protein: CASRGNGHLVEAFF
D gene: TRBD1; J gene: TRBJ2-7; clone size: -; V gene: TRBV19; CDR3 DNA: TGTGCCAGTAGCCAACGGCCGGGACAGGGGATTTCCGAGCAGTACTTC; CDR3 protein: CASSQRPGQGISEQYF
D gene: TRBD2; J gene: TRBJ2-2; clone size: -; V gene: TRBV4-3; CDR3 DNA: TGCGCCAGCAGCCGAGGGACTAGCCACACCGGGGAGCTGTTTTTT; CDR3 protein: CASSRGTSHTGELFF
D gene: TRBD1; J gene: TRBJ1-5; clone size: -; V gene: TRBV28; CDR3 DNA: TGTGCCAGCAGTTTTCGCGGCAGGGGGCGAGGTCAGCCCCAGCATTTT; CDR3 protein: CASSFRGRGRGQPQHF
D gene: -; J gene: TRBJ1-1; clone size: -; V gene: TRBV5-5; CDR3 DNA: TGTGCCAGCAGCTCCTCTATCCGTGGAGCTTTCTTT; CDR3 protein: CASSSSIRGAFF
D gene: TRBD2; J gene: TRBJ2-1; clone size: -; V gene: TRBV7-6; CDR3 DNA: TGTGCCAGCAGGTCACTAGCGGGGACCTACAATGAGCAGTTCTTC; CDR3 protein: CASRSLAGTYNEQFF
D gene: -; J gene: TRBJ1-5; clone size: -; V gene: TRBV6-6; CDR3 DNA: TGTGCCAGCAGGATTGGACGGGGTAGGGGCAATCAGCCCCAGCATTTT; CDR3 protein: CASRIGRGRGNQPQHF
D gene: -; J gene: TRBJ2-4; clone size: -; V gene: TRBV19; CDR3 DNA: TGTGCCAGTAGTATTTGGTCTAGTTCACTAGCCAAAAACATTCAGTACTTC; CDR3 protein: CASSIWSSSLAKNIQYF
D gene: -; J gene: TRBJ1-2; clone size: once; V gene: TRBV6-4; CDR3 DNA: TGTGCCAGCAGTTCGACAGAAATCTATGGCTACACCTTC; CDR3 protein: CASSSTEIYGYTF
D gene: -; J gene: TRBJ2-1; clone size: -; V gene: TRBV4-1; CDR3 DNA: TGCGCCAGCAGACAAGATCTTGGTAGGACAAGATACAATGAGCAGTTCTTC; CDR3 protein: CASRQDLGRTRYNEQFF
D gene: TRBD1; J gene: TRBJ2-7; clone size: -; V gene: TRBV27; CDR3 DNA: TGTGCCAGCAGTCTGACAGGGCTCGAGCAGTACTTC; CDR3 protein: CASSLTGLEQYF
D gene: -; J gene: TRBJ1-2; clone size: -; V gene: TRBV4-1; CDR3 DNA: TGCGCCAGGAACAGGGAGGCTTTAATCACTAACTATGGCTACACCTTC; CDR3 protein: CARNREALITNYGYTF
D gene: -; J gene: TRBJ2-1; clone size: -; V gene: TRBV25-1; CDR3 DNA: TGTGCCAGCGAAAACCCTCGGGCAGGGAAGGACAGTGAGCAGTTCTTC; CDR3 protein: CASENPRAGKDSEQFF
D gene: -; J gene: TRBJ1-5; clone size: -; V gene: TRBV6-1; CDR3 DNA: TGTGCCAGCAGTGGCGCGGGGGACAATCAGCCCCAGCATTTT; CDR3 protein: CASSGAGDNQPQHF
D gene: TRBD1; J gene: TRBJ2-1; clone size: -; V gene: TRBV18; CDR3 DNA: TGTGCCAGCTCACCGGACAGGGCAGGCTACAATGAGCAGTTCTTC; CDR3 protein: CASSPDRAGYNEQFF
D gene: -; J gene: TRBJ1-1; clone size: -; V gene: TRBV11-1; CDR3 DNA: TGTGCCAGCAGCTTACCCAGGCCTGAAGCTTTCTTT; CDR3 protein: CASSLPRPEAFF
D gene: -; J gene: TRBJ1-3; clone size: -; V gene: TRBV5-4; CDR3 DNA: TGTGCCATCGGGGGCACTGGAAACACCATATATTTT; CDR3 protein: CAIGGTGNTIYF
D gene: TRBD1; J gene: TRBJ1-1; clone size: -; V gene: TRBV19; CDR3 DNA: TGTGCCAGTAGCCCCCGGGACAGATTTGACCTTATGAACACTGAAGCTTTCTTT; CDR3 protein: CASSPRDRFDLMNTEAFF
D gene: -; J gene: TRBJ2-7; clone size: -; V gene: TRBV6-5; CDR3 DNA: TGTGCCAGCAGTTACGGGGGCTTAGGCGAGCAGTACTTC; CDR3 protein: CASSYGGLGEQYF
D gene: -; J gene: TRBJ1-4; clone size: -; V gene: TRBV6-6; CDR3 DNA: TGTGCCAGCAGCTTTACCGGGACCGTTAATGAAAAACTGTTTTTT; CDR3 protein: CASSFTGTVNEKLFF